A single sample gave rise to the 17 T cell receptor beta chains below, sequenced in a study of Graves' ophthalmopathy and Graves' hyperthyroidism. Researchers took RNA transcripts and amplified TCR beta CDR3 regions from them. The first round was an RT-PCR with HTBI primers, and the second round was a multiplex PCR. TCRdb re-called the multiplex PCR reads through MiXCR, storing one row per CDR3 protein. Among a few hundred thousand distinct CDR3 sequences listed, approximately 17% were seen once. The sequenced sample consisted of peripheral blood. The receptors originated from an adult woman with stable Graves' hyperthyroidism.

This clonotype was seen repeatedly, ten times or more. The DNA for the CDR3 is TGTGCCAGCAGGTCAGGACCTGGGGCCAACGTCCTGACTTTC. Translating gives CASRSGPGANVLTF. The rearrangement links TRBV25-1 to TRBJ2-6, with D unresolved. Per the germline V gene, CDR1 is MGHDK and CDR2 is SYGVNS. Trimming shortened V by 6 bases and J by 2 bases, and 8 bases separated the two germline ends. The CDR3 is 14 residues long.

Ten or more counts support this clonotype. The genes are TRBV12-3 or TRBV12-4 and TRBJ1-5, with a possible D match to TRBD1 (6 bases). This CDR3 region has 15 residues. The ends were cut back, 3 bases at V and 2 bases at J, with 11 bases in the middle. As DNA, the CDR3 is TGTGCCAGCAGTTTTCGCAGGGGAGGCAATCAGCCCCAGCATTTT. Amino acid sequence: CASSFRRGGNQPQHF.

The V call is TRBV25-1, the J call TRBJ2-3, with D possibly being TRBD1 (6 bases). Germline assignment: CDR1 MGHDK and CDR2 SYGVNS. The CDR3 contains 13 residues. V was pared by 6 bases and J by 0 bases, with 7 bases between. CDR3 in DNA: TGTGCCAGCAGGGACAGTAGCACAGATACGCAGTATTTT. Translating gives CASRDSSTDTQYF.

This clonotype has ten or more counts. The CDR3 coding sequence is TGCGCCAGCAGCCAAGAACTAGCGGGCCTTGACGAGCAGTACTTC. Translating it yields CASSQELAGLDEQYF. The V gene is TRBV4-3, the J gene TRBJ2-7; 9 bases are a match to TRBD2. Looked up from germline, CDR1 is LGHNA and CDR2 is YSLEER. After removal of 0 bases from V and 5 bases from J, the junction contained 5 bases not matched to a gene. The CDR3 spans 15 residues.

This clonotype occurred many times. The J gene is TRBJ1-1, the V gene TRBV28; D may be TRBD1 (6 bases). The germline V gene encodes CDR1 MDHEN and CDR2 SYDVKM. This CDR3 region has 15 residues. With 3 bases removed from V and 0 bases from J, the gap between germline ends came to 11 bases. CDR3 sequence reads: CASSLMTGLNTEAFF. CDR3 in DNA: TGTGCCAGCAGTTTGATGACAGGATTGAACACTGAAGCTTTCTTT.

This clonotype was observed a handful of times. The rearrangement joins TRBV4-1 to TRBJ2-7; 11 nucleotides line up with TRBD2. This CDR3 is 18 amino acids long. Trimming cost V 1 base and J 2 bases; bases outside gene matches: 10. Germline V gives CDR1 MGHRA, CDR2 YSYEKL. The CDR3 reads CASSQAKGLAGSTYEQYF. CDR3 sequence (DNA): TGCGCCAGCAGCCAAGCCAAAGGACTAGCGGGTTCCACCTACGAGCAGTACTTC.

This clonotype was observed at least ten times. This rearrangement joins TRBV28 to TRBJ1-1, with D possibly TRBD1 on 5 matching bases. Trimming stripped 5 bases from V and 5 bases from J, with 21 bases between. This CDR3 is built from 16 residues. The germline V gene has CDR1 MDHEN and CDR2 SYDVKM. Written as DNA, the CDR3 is TGTGCCAGCAGTCCCTCGAGGGTGTGGGGCGGGACTGAAGCTTTCTTT. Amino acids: CASSPSRVWGGTEAFF.

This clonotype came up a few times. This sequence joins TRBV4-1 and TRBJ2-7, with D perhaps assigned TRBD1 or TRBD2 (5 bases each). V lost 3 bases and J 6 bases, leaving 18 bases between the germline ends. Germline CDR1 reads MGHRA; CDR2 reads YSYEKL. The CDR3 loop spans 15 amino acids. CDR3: CASSHLEGPSGEQYF. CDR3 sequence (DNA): TGCGCCAGCAGCCACCTCGAGGGGCCTAGTGGCGAGCAGTACTTC.

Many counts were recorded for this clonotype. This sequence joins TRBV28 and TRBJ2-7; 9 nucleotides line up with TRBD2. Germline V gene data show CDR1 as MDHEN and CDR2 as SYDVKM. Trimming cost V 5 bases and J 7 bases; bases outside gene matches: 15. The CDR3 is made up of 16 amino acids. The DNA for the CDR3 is TGTGCCAGCAGTCCGACCCGGCTAGCGGGGATTAGGGAGCAGTACTTC. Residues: CASSPTRLAGIREQYF.

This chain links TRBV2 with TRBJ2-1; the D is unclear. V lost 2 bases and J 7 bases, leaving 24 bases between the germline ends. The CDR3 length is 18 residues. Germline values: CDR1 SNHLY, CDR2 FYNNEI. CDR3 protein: CASSERWAAKGPRNEQFF. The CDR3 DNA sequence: TGTGCCAGCAGTGAAAGGTGGGCAGCCAAAGGTCCTAGGAATGAGCAGTTCTTC.

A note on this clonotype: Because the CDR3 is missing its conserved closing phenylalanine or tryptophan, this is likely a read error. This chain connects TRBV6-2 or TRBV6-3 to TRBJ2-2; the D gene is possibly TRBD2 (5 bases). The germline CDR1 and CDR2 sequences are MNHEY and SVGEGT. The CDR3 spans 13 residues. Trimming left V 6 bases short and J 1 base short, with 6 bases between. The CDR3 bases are TGTGCCAGCAGACGGGAGAACACCGGGGAGCTGTTTGTT. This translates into CASRRENTGELFV.

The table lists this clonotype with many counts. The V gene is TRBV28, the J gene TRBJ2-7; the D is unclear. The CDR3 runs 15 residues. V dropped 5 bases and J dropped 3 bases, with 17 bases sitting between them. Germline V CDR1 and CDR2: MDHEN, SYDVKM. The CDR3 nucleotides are TGTGCCAGCAGTCTCCCCGTTAGGGTTAACTACGAGCAGTACTTC. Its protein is CASSLPVRVNYEQYF.

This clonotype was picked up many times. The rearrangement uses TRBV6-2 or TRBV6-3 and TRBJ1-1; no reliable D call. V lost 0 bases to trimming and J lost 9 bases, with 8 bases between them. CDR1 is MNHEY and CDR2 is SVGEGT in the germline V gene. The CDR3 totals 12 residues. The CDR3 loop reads CASSYSGPKAFF. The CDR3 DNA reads TGTGCCAGCAGTTACTCCGGGCCGAAAGCTTTCTTT.

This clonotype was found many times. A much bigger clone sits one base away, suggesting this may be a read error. In DNA form, the CDR3 reads TGTGCCAGCAGTCCTCAGGGTAGCTATGACTACACCTTC. Its translation is CASSPQGSYDYTF. The chain has TRBV28 and TRBJ1-2; D perhaps matches TRBD1 (5 bases). Germline lookup yields CDR1 MDHEN and CDR2 SYDVKM. The CDR3 has 13 amino acids.

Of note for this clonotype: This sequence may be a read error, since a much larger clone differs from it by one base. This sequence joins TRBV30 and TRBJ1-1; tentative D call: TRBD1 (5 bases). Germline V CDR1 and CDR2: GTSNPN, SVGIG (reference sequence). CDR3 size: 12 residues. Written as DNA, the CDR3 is TGTGCCTGGAGTTTATCGGACACTGAAGCTTGCTTT. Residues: CAWSLSDTEACF.

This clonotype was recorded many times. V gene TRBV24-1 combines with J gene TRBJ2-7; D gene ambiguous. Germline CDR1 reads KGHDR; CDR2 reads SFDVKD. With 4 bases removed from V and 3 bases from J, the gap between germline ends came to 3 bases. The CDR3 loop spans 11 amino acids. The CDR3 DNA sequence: TGTGCCACCAGTGACCTCTACGAGCAGTACTTC. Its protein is CATSDLYEQYF.

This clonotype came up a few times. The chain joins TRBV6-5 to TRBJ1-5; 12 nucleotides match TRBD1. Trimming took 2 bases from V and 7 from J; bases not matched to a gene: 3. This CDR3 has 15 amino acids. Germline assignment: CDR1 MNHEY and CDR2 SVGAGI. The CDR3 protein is CASSYPGQGAQPQHF. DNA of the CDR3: TGTGCCAGCAGTTACCCGGGACAGGGGGCCCAGCCCCAGCATTTT.